Presented here are 19 T cell receptor beta chains from one specimen sequenced in a study of CD8 T cells in ankylosing spondylitis. The study, taken as a whole, reports: A TCR beta motif of roughly 8 highly homologous variants appeared characteristic of ankylosing spondylitis blood.

TCRdb re-derived calls from the 5' RACE reads in MiXCR, one entry per CDR3 protein. In the table there are about 220,000 distinct CDR3 sequences, 7% to 8% of which are singletons. No antigens are known for them. The sequencing sample was made of blood, either unsorted or a sorted T cell fraction (not recorded which). All receptors come from a male donor with ankylosing spondylitis.

In its sample, this clonotype was seen many times. The rearrangement uses TRBV7-9 and TRBJ1-3; unclear D gene. CDR3 length: 15 residues. Trimming left V 5 bases short and J 0 bases short, with 11 bases between. Germline V gives CDR1 SEHNR, CDR2 FQNEAQ (reference sequence). As DNA, the CDR3 is TGTGCCAGCAGCCTAAACCCCCCCTCTGGAAACACCATATATTTT. Encoded protein: CASSLNPPSGNTIYF.

In its sample, this clonotype was seen many times. The rearrangement uses TRBV7-3 and TRBJ2-2, with TRBD2 as a possible D gene (6 bases). This CDR3 has 14 residues. Germline CDR1 is SGHTA and CDR2 is FQGTGA. V was trimmed by 4 bases and J by 7 bases, leaving 13 bases between them. This CDR3 reads CASSYGGYGGELFF. The CDR3 coding sequence is TGTGCCAGCAGCTACGGGGGATATGGCGGGGAGCTGTTTTTT.

This clonotype has a count of ten or more. J is TRBJ2-3 and V is TRBV29-1; D might be TRBD1 (6 bases). With 7 bases removed from V and 6 bases from J, the gap between germline ends came to 11 bases. From germline, CDR1 is SQVTM and CDR2 ANQGSEA. The CDR3 consists of 11 residues. The CDR3 sequence is CSENRVDTQYF. For the CDR3, the DNA is TGCAGCGAGAACAGGGTTGATACGCAGTATTTT.

This clonotype was counted many times. The rearrangement joins TRBV29-1 to TRBJ2-7; D gene uncertain. The CDR3 has 12 residues. V was pared by 2 bases and J by 2 bases, with 7 bases between. From germline, CDR1 is SQVTM and CDR2 ANQGSEA. The CDR3 region has the DNA TGCAGCGTTGAACTCGCCCCCTACGAGCAGTACTTC. Its protein is CSVELAPYEQYF.

This clonotype was seen at least ten times. This rearrangement joins TRBV12-3 or TRBV12-4 to TRBJ2-2, with D possibly being TRBD2 (5 bases). Trimming pared 6 bases from V and 6 bases from J, leaving 14 bases between. The CDR3 loop spans 14 amino acids. The CDR3, as DNA: TGTGCCAGCAGGGCAGGTGGGAGTGCCGGGGAGCTGTTTTTT. This codes for CASRAGGSAGELFF.

This clonotype was observed many times. The chain joins TRBV6-1 to TRBJ2-1; no firm D call. This CDR3 is built from 13 residues. V was shortened by 7 bases and J by 4 bases, with 11 bases between the two germline ends. Germline lookup yields CDR1 MNHNS and CDR2 SASEGT. Here the CDR3 DNA reads TGTGCCAGCATCGCCCGTGGGTACAATGAGCAGTTCTTC. Amino acids: CASIARGYNEQFF.

This clonotype occurred many times. This chain connects TRBV7-9 to TRBJ1-5; 8 bases map to TRBD1. Germline V CDR1 and CDR2: SEHNR, FQNEAQ (reference sequence). The CDR3 sequence is 14 residues long. The trim removed 5 bases at V and 7 bases at J, leaving 7 bases unmatched. CDR3: CASSETGGDQPQHF. In nucleotides, the CDR3 is TGTGCCAGCAGCGAAACAGGGGGGGACCAGCCCCAGCATTTT.

This clonotype was observed a few times. This sequence joins TRBV12-3 or TRBV12-4 and TRBJ2-6; 8 positions match TRBD1. J gave up 0 bases and V 8 bases, and 9 bases lay outside the gene matches. CDR3 length: 17 residues. The CDR3 DNA sequence: TGTGCCAGCGTGGGGGGCACAGGGGGCTCTGGGGCCAACGTCCTGACTTTC. Protein sequence: CASVGGTGGSGANVLTF.

V usage is TRBV5-4 and J usage is TRBJ2-1; D tentatively reads TRBD1 or TRBD2 (5 bases each). Looked up from germline, CDR1 is SGHNT and CDR2 is YYREEE (reference sequence). V lost 4 bases, J lost 8 bases, and 10 bases lay in between. The CDR3 spans 12 residues. The CDR3 protein is CASSLRGDEQFF. The CDR3 DNA reads TGTGCCAGCAGCCTTAGAGGGGATGAGCAGTTCTTC.

This clonotype has a count of ten or more. This rearrangement joins TRBV6-4 to TRBJ2-1; the match to TRBD2 covers 9 bases. Trimming took 3 bases from V and 0 from J; bases not matched to a gene: 0. The CDR3 has 15 residues. Germline V gives CDR1 MRHNA, CDR2 SNTAGT. CDR3 sequence (DNA): TGTGCCAGCAGTGAAGCGGGGGGCTCCTACAATGAGCAGTTCTTC. Translation: CASSEAGGSYNEQFF.

In this sample, this clonotype turned up many times. The chain couples TRBV27 to TRBJ2-1; D unresolved. V lost 3 bases and J 4 bases, leaving 16 bases between the germline ends. CDR1 is MNHEY and CDR2 is SMNVEV in the germline V gene (reference sequence). This CDR3 region has 16 residues. The CDR3 DNA reads TGTGCCAGCAGTTTTTTAACCCGTGGCCTTTACAATGAGCAGTTCTTC. Its protein product is CASSFLTRGLYNEQFF.

The sample holds many counts of this clonotype. V and J are TRBV28 and TRBJ2-7, with 9 bases lining up with TRBD1. Looked up from germline, CDR1 is MDHEN and CDR2 is SYDVKM. The CDR3 runs to 13 residues. Trimming at V came to 7 bases and at J to 3 bases, leaving 4 bases not matched to a gene. CDR3 sequence reads: CASNRDRDYEQYF. The CDR3, as DNA: TGTGCCAGCAATAGGGACAGGGACTACGAGCAGTACTTC.

This clonotype turned up a few times. This chain uses TRBV4-3 with TRBJ2-1, with 12 positions matching TRBD2. This CDR3 is 17 amino acids long. With 0 bases clipped from V and 7 bases from J, the junction kept 7 bases outside the gene matches. Germline CDR1 LGHNA, CDR2 YSLEER. The CDR3 DNA reads as TGCGCCAGCAGCCAAGAGGGACTAGCGGGTGAGGAAAATGAGCAGTTCTTC. Its protein product is CASSQEGLAGEENEQFF.

This clonotype was recorded at least ten times. This chain connects TRBV27 to TRBJ1-2, with D maybe TRBD1 (5 bases). The V gene lost 4 bases and the J gene lost 3 bases, with 9 bases spanning the gap. The CDR3 is 13 residues long. The V gene's germline CDR1 is MNHEY and CDR2 SMNVEV (reference sequence). CDR3 loop: CASSSGQDYGYTF. The CDR3 DNA sequence: TGTGCCAGCAGTTCCGGACAAGACTATGGCTACACCTTC.

The table lists this clonotype with many counts. The J gene is TRBJ2-5, the V gene TRBV12-3 or TRBV12-4; a possible D gene is TRBD2 (5 bases). V shed 6 bases and J shed 5 bases, with 16 bases lying between them. This CDR3 is 14 amino acids long. The CDR3 DNA follows: TGTGCCAGCAGCCCGACATCGAGGAGGGAGACCCAGTACTTC. Its protein is CASSPTSRRETQYF.

This clonotype was observed a few times. The J gene is TRBJ2-7, the V gene TRBV7-6; D ambiguous. Trimming cost V 5 bases and J 0 bases, with 8 bases left between them. This CDR3 has 13 amino acids. In germline, CDR1 is SGHVS, CDR2 FNYEAQ. The CDR3 DNA reads as TGTGCCAGCAGCGGCACGAACTCCTACGAGCAGTACTTC. Translated: CASSGTNSYEQYF.

Ten or more counts support this clonotype. The rearrangement links TRBV28 to TRBJ1-2, with D uncertain. The germline gives CDR1 MDHEN, CDR2 SYDVKM. The ends were cut back, 7 bases at V and 4 bases at J, with 16 bases in the middle. The CDR3 runs 14 residues. The CDR3 loop is CASTRIGITYGYTF. The CDR3 coding sequence is TGTGCCAGCACCCGAATCGGGATTACCTATGGCTACACCTTC.

Many counts were recorded for this clonotype. This chain connects TRBV5-1 to TRBJ2-6, with D tentatively TRBD1 (5 bases). Germline V gene sequence: CDR1 SGHRS, CDR2 YFSETQ. CDR3 size: 16 residues. V lost 0 bases and J 3 bases, leaving 10 bases between the germline ends. As DNA, the CDR3 is TGCGCCAGCAGCTTGGCTGGCAGGGTTGGGGCCAACGTCCTGACTTTC. This codes for CASSLAGRVGANVLTF.

This clonotype was recorded many times. This chain links TRBV4-1 with TRBJ2-1; D might be TRBD2 (5 bases). CDR1 is MGHRA and CDR2 is YSYEKL in the germline V gene. V lost 1 base to trimming and J lost 1 base, with 14 bases between them. The CDR3 has 17 residues. CDR3 region: CASSQVFGGSSYNEQFF. In DNA form, the CDR3 reads TGCGCCAGCAGCCAAGTCTTCGGTGGGAGTTCCTACAATGAGCAGTTCTTC.